This T cell receptor (beta chain) was identified in a study of T cell responses to AZD1222 COVID-19 vaccine. Measured with immunoSEQ multiplex PCR; TCRdb has only the in-frame clones, and not every one. This sample carries 200,000 to 250,000 clones, more than 85% of them seen once, and the ten largest clones take 0.95% to 1.1%. The TCR comes from an adult in good health. Here the sequenced sample was peripheral blood, taken on day 0 of MenACWY control vaccination.

The CDR3 region is CASSQEPGLGYTF. The CDR3 coding sequence is TGCGCCAGCAGCCAAGAGCCAGGGTTGGGCTACACCTTC. The J gene is TRBJ1-2, the V gene TRBV4-3; weak D call: TRBD1 (5 bases). Trimming pared 0 bases from V and 8 bases from J, leaving 10 bases between. This CDR3 contains 13 residues. Germline assignment: CDR1 LGHNA and CDR2 YSLEER.